Sequencing of this TCR beta chain was carried out in a study of neurological immune-mediated disorders. Findings and caveats of the study: Sharing of CDR3 amino acid sequences among expanded clones across subjects was absent, suggesting private repertoires in all groups.

This clonotype was counted many times. What it binds is not known. Every sequencing run produced over 160 million TCR-beta sequences, and the sequences from any one run covered 15-18 subjects. TCRdb re-called the 5' RACE reads with MiXCR, one entry per CDR3 protein. The sample comprises 40,000 or so distinct CDR3 sequences, approximately 5% of which are singletons, and approximately 8.7% rests with the top ten. Germline values: CDR1 MNHEY, CDR2 SVGAGI. Trimming stripped 6 bases from V and 4 bases from J, with 15 bases between. The CDR3 runs 14 residues. The source is a young man in good health. The source material was CD4+ T cells from blood. The rearrangement joins TRBV6-5 to TRBJ1-1; tentatively, D is TRBD1 (6 bases). The CDR3 loop reads CASRRGTMGTEAFF. The CDR3 nucleotides are TGTGCCAGCAGAAGGGGGACCATGGGCACTGAAGCTTTCTTT.